The T cell receptor beta chain described here comes from a study of blood T cells in healthy people across ages. Study-level points and caveats: Reliance upon unsorted PBMCs precluded definitive naive versus antigen-experienced comparison.

A second roughly 7 to 12 cycle PCR used barcoded and J-beta primers. A single record per CDR3 protein comes from TCRdb applying MiXCR to the 5' RACE reads. The sample lists roughly 800,000 distinct CDR3 sequences; approximately 25% were seen once. Comment on this clonotype: Its antigen is unidentified.

The CDR3 is made up of 14 amino acids. Trimming cost V 3 bases and J 6 bases, with 14 bases left between them. The germline gives CDR1 DFQATT, CDR2 SNEGSKA (reference sequence). This same sample was also taken into another study, of T cells of mothers and their children. That paper notes: Samples were obtained from a few healthy Caucasian mothers and their six children.

The sequenced sample was blood. The rearrangement joins TRBV20-1 to TRBJ1-4; no clear D. The source is a boy between 10 and 17 years old in good health. Here the CDR3 DNA reads TGCAGTGCTAGTGAATGGGGTCGGGATGAAAAACTGTTTTTT. It yields the protein CSASEWGRDEKLFF.